This T cell receptor beta chain was sequenced for a study of blood T cell repertoires in COVID-19. Study-level information: Samples representing acute and convalescent COVID-19 were sourced from the United States, Italy and Spain. PBMCs, B-cell-depleted T cells, or T cells were the source of the cDNA or gDNA that made up the material.

Original data processing: For nucleated cells, counts were estimated from reference gene primer amplification. Assay used: immunoSEQ multiplex PCR; TCRdb lists only in-frame clones, some missing. V, J and clone size were drawn from that table, and D and trimming were deduced from the DNA. This table has under 150,000 clones, roughly 86% appearing once. Germline values: CDR1 GTSNPN, CDR2 SVGIG (reference sequence). The CDR3 runs 16 residues. With V trimmed by 2 bases and J by 3 bases, 12 bases remained unmatched. The sample consisted of peripheral blood. The origin of this receptor is a woman between 45 and 65 years old who had recovered from COVID-19. The J gene is TRBJ2-7, the V gene TRBV30; TRBD1 agrees at 8 bases. Written as DNA, the CDR3 is TGTGCCTGGAGTCCCATTGGGACAGGAGCGTTCTACGAGCAGTACTTC. Protein sequence: CAWSPIGTGAFYEQYF.